These 27 T cell receptor beta chains were sequenced from one sample in a study of beta chain features in type 1 diabetes. What these receptors recognize is not known. Reverse transcribing all isolated RNA meant expressed TCRB transcripts were sequenced. Here immunoSEQ multiplex PCR was the method, and the copy in TCRdb shows in-frame clones only, minus some. The sample shows fewer than 300,000 clones, over 20% of them seen only once. Study observations and caveats: Across all four CD4+ subsets, people with type 1 diabetes showed modestly shorter TCRB CDR3s.

The sample consisted of naive CD4+ T cells from blood. These TCRs come from a middle-aged woman with type 1 diabetes.

This clone was seen a few times. This chain uses TRBV30 with TRBJ2-7; D is perhaps TRBD2 (5 bases). There are 14 residues in the CDR3. Per germline, CDR1 GTSNPN and CDR2 SVGIG (reference sequence). V was shortened by 4 bases and J by 3 bases, with 16 bases between the two germline ends. The CDR3, as DNA: TGTGCCTGGACTGCGGGTCCAAAGGACTACGAGCAGTACTTC. Translating it yields CAWTAGPKDYEQYF.

The V call is TRBV4-3, the J call TRBJ2-7; TRBD2 matches at 8 bases. Germline assignment: CDR1 LGHNA and CDR2 YSLEER. With 4 bases clipped from V and 3 bases from J, the junction kept 5 bases outside the gene matches. The CDR3 runs to 14 residues. The CDR3 is CASSPGGALYEQYF. The CDR3 DNA is TGCGCCAGCAGCCCCGGGGGGGCCCTCTACGAGCAGTACTTC.

The chain has TRBV7-9 and TRBJ2-7; 10 nucleotides agree with TRBD1. The length of the CDR3 is 15 residues. Germline trimming cut 5 bases from V and 0 bases from J; bases unmatched to any gene: 4. Germline CDR1 reads SEHNR; CDR2 reads FQNEAQ (reference sequence). The CDR3 DNA is TGTGCCAGCAGCGCCCGGGACAGGGGCTCCTACGAGCAGTACTTC. It is translated as CASSARDRGSYEQYF.

The rearrangement links TRBV29-1 to TRBJ2-1, with 10 bases that match TRBD2. V was clipped by 1 base and J by 8 bases; unmatched bases: 11. Germline V gene sequence: CDR1 SQVTM, CDR2 ANQGSEA. This CDR3 contains 16 residues. The CDR3 DNA sequence: TGCAGCGTTGAAGTTTTAAGCGGGAGGGCCGAAGATGAGCAGTTCTTC. Translation: CSVEVLSGRAEDEQFF.

This chain links TRBV7-2 with TRBJ2-5; 10 bases are shared with TRBD1. V was pared by 8 bases and J by 2 bases, with 11 bases of the junction left unmatched. Per germline, CDR1 SGHTA and CDR2 FQGNSA. There are 16 residues in the CDR3. The CDR3, as DNA: TGTGCCAGCGGACACGGGGGGACAGGGGCGCAAGAGACCCAGTACTTC. Translation: CASGHGGTGAQETQYF.

This clone has only a few counts. The V gene is TRBV29-1, the J gene TRBJ1-2; D uncertain. CDR1 is SQVTM, CDR2 ANQGSEA, per germline. This CDR3 has 11 amino acids. V lost 7 bases and J lost 4, with 10 bases in between. The DNA for the CDR3 is TGCAGCGCCTTCGCCAGCTATGGCTACACCTTC. Encoded protein: CSAFASYGYTF.

This clone was counted a few times. This chain joins TRBV29-1 and TRBJ2-7; 10 nucleotides agree with TRBD1. J gave up 4 bases and V 6 bases, and 6 bases lay outside the gene matches. The CDR3 is 13 amino acids. Germline CDR1 and CDR2: SQVTM and ANQGSEA. CDR3 region: CSVAPGQGYEQYF. DNA of the CDR3: TGCAGCGTCGCACCGGGACAGGGGTACGAGCAGTACTTC.

The V call is TRBV6-5, the J call TRBJ1-4; TRBD1 matches at 9 bases. The CDR3 has 15 amino acids. CDR1 is MNHEY and CDR2 is SVGAGI in the germline V gene. Unmatched junction bases numbered 7, after V lost 6 bases and J lost 5 bases. CDR3 amino acids: CASSTPGQGNEKLFF. In nucleotides, the CDR3 is TGTGCCAGCAGCACTCCGGGACAGGGAAATGAAAAACTGTTTTTT.

About this clone itself: The junction does not match germline at one end; this may be a read error. V usage is TRBV29-1 and J usage is TRBJ1-1; D unresolved. Germline loops: CDR1 SQVTM, CDR2 ANQGSEA. This CDR3 has 12 residues. The DNA of the CDR3 is TGCAGCATTGATGCGGCGAACACTGAAGCTTTCTTT. It is translated as CSIDAANTEAFF.

The chain has TRBV6-6 and TRBJ2-3; D gene unclear. V lost 6 bases and J lost 2, with 9 bases in between. CDR1 MNHNY and CDR2 SVGAGI come from the germline V gene (reference sequence). The CDR3 contains 13 residues. The CDR3 loop reads CASSTGSTDTQYF. The CDR3 DNA reads as TGTGCCAGCAGCACCGGGTCCACAGATACGCAGTATTTT.

In nucleotides, the CDR3 is TGTGCCAGCAGCTTAGCTAGCGGACTCTACAATGAGCAGTTCTTC. Protein sequence: CASSLASGLYNEQFF. The chain uses TRBV7-8 and TRBJ2-1; a weak D match, TRBD2 (6 bases). V shed 0 bases and J shed 3 bases, with 9 bases lying between them. This CDR3 has 15 amino acids. CDR1 SGHVS and CDR2 FQNEAQ come from the germline V gene.

This chain uses TRBV5-1 with TRBJ2-7, with TRBD1 matching over 9 bases. The CDR3 has 15 amino acids. The V gene end was trimmed by 1 base and the J gene end by 2 bases; junction bases not matched to a gene: 4. Per germline, CDR1 SGHRS and CDR2 YFSETQ. The DNA for the CDR3 is TGCGCCAGCAGCTTGTGGGGACAGGGTGCCTACGAGCAGTACTTC. Protein: CASSLWGQGAYEQYF.

V is TRBV9 and J is TRBJ2-1; 10 positions match TRBD2. This CDR3 region has 15 residues. V trimming: 2 bases; J trimming: 10 bases; junction bases outside the gene matches: 9. Per germline, CDR1 SGDLS and CDR2 YYNGEE. For the CDR3, the DNA is TGTGCCAGCAGCGTCGCTCCAAGCGGGGGGGTCGAGCAGTTCTTC. Translation: CASSVAPSGGVEQFF.

This clone turned up a few times. This chain connects TRBV6-5 to TRBJ1-2, with D maybe TRBD1 (5 bases). The length of the CDR3 is 14 residues. Germline CDR1 and CDR2: MNHEY and SVGAGI. The V end lost 2 bases, the J end lost 5 bases, and 12 bases lay between the germline ends. In nucleotides, the CDR3 is TGTGCCAGCAGTTACCAGGACGGGGGGTATGGCTACACCTTC. This gives the protein CASSYQDGGYGYTF.

This chain links TRBV11-3 with TRBJ2-5; tentative D call: TRBD1 (5 bases). The V end was cut by 2 bases, the J end by 7 bases, with 11 bases between. The germline gives CDR1 SGHNT, CDR2 YENEEA. This CDR3 has 13 residues. Here the CDR3 DNA reads TGTGCCAGCAGCTTAAACCCCCAGGGGACCCAGTACTTC. This encodes CASSLNPQGTQYF.

This clone was recorded a few times. The V call is TRBV9, the J call TRBJ2-1; 7 bases match TRBD1. In germline, CDR1 is SGDLS, CDR2 YYNGEE. V lost 2 bases to trimming and J lost 9 bases; unmatched junction nucleotides: 5. This CDR3 has 13 residues. CDR3 DNA sequence: TGTGCCAGCAGCGTCACAGGGGTAAGTGAGCAGTTCTTC. This gives the protein CASSVTGVSEQFF.

The genes are TRBV2 and TRBJ2-1; 9 bases are shared with TRBD2. Trimming at V came to 8 bases and at J to 2 bases, leaving 4 bases not matched to a gene. Looked up from germline, CDR1 is SNHLY and CDR2 is FYNNEI. The CDR3 spans 14 residues. CDR3 region: CASHLAGPYNEQFF. DNA for the CDR3: TGTGCCAGCCACCTAGCGGGGCCCTACAATGAGCAGTTCTTC.

The rearrangement uses TRBV29-1 and TRBJ1-1, with D perhaps matching TRBD1 (6 bases). V was trimmed by 5 bases and J by 5 bases, leaving 12 bases between them. This CDR3 spans 12 amino acids. Germline V lookup: CDR1 SQVTM, CDR2 ANQGSEA. This CDR3 reads CSVNEGGTEAFF. CDR3 nucleotide sequence: TGCAGCGTTAACGAGGGGGGGACTGAAGCTTTCTTT.

The chain is built from TRBV11-1 and TRBJ1-2; D gene unclear. Trimming took 5 bases from V and 6 from J, leaving 13 bases between them. Germline-derived CDR1 and CDR2 are SGHAT and FQDESV (reference sequence). CDR3 size: 13 residues. CDR3 coding DNA: TGTGCCAGCAGCCTAATAAAGGGAGATGGCTACACCTTC. Amino acids: CASSLIKGDGYTF.

In this sample, this clone turned up a few times. V is TRBV7-9 and J is TRBJ2-3; the match to TRBD2 covers 8 bases. Germline V gene data show CDR1 as SEHNR and CDR2 as FQNEAQ (reference sequence). The CDR3 is made up of 15 amino acids. Germline trimming cut 5 bases from V and 4 bases from J; bases unmatched to any gene: 8. CDR3 region: CASSQAGEGADTQYF. The CDR3 nucleotides read TGTGCCAGCAGCCAAGCGGGAGAGGGGGCAGATACGCAGTATTTT. The full variable domain, rest sourced from reference TRBV7-9 and TRBJ2-3, is DTGVSQNPRHKITKRGQNVTFRCDPISEHNRLYWYRQTLGQGPEFLTYFQNEAQLEKSRLLSDRFSAERPKGSFSTLEIQRTEQGDSAMYLCASSQAGEGADTQYFGPGTRLTVL.

This rearrangement joins TRBV5-1 to TRBJ1-5; a possible D gene is TRBD1 (6 bases). V shed 2 bases and J shed 6 bases, with 12 bases lying between them. The germline V gene encodes CDR1 SGHRS and CDR2 YFSETQ. CDR3 length equals 14 residues. CDR3 region: CASSLQGPGQPQHF. CDR3 sequence (DNA): TGCGCCAGCAGCTTACAGGGCCCGGGTCAGCCCCAGCATTTT. Filled out from reference TRBV5-1 and TRBJ1-5, the complete variable domain reads KAGVTQTPRYLIKTRGQQVTLSCSPISGHRSVSWYQQTPGQGLQFLFEYFSETQRNKGNFPGRFSGRQFSNSRSEMNVSTLELGDSALYLCASSLQGPGQPQHFGDGTRLSIL.

The chain is built from TRBV7-3 and TRBJ2-7; D unclear. Trimming removed 5 bases at V and 1 base at J, with 12 bases between. This CDR3 has 14 amino acids. The germline gives CDR1 SGHTA, CDR2 FQGTGA. The CDR3 DNA reads as TGTGCCAGCAGCATGTCAGGTGATTCCTACGAGCAGTACTTC. Encoded protein: CASSMSGDSYEQYF.

The gene calls are TRBV5-4 and TRBJ2-3; 10 bases fit TRBD2. The CDR3 length is 16 residues. CDR1 is SGHNT, CDR2 YYREEE, per germline (reference sequence). V lost 0 bases and J lost 8; bases outside the gene matches: 9. CDR3 bases: TGTGCCAGCAGCTTGGGCCGGAGCGGGGGGGCCGTTACGCAGTATTTT. This sequence encodes CASSLGRSGGAVTQYF.

The sample holds a few counts of this clone. V usage is TRBV4-2 and J usage is TRBJ1-1; D gene uncertain. V shed 1 base and J shed 7 bases, with 10 bases lying between them. The CDR3 is 13 amino acids. Germline assignment: CDR1 LGHNA and CDR2 YNFKEQ. Here the CDR3 reads CASSQANEDEAFF. CDR3 in DNA: TGTGCCAGCAGCCAAGCCAACGAGGATGAAGCTTTCTTT.

This clone was seen more than once but under ten times. The chain is built from TRBV7-9 and TRBJ2-1, with 8 bases fitting TRBD2. The J segment lost 8 bases and the V segment lost 8 bases, leaving 11 bases of the junction unmatched. Germline lookup yields CDR1 SEHNR and CDR2 FQNEAQ (reference sequence). The CDR3 consists of 14 residues. The DNA for the CDR3 is TGTGCCAGCCAATCGGGACTAGTCATCCATGAGCAGTTCTTC. Translation: CASQSGLVIHEQFF.

As regards this clone: Other DNA sequences within the sample encode an identical CDR3. The CDR3 sequence is CASSFGQGTEAFF. The CDR3 DNA sequence: TGCGCCAGCAGCTTCGGACAGGGCACTGAAGCTTTCTTT. The chain links TRBV5-1 to TRBJ1-1; 8 nucleotides agree with TRBD1. The CDR3 loop spans 13 amino acids. Germline CDR1 reads SGHRS; CDR2 reads YFSETQ. Trimming cost V 2 bases and J 4 bases; bases outside gene matches: 1.

The gene calls are TRBV7-9 and TRBJ1-1; D gene uncertain. The CDR3 is 11 amino acids. Germline lookup yields CDR1 SEHNR and CDR2 FQNEAQ (reference sequence). Trimming left V 5 bases short and J 11 bases short, with 12 bases between. CDR3 protein: CASSTTGEAFF. In DNA, the CDR3 is TGTGCCAGCAGCACCACCGGGGAGGCTTTCTTT.